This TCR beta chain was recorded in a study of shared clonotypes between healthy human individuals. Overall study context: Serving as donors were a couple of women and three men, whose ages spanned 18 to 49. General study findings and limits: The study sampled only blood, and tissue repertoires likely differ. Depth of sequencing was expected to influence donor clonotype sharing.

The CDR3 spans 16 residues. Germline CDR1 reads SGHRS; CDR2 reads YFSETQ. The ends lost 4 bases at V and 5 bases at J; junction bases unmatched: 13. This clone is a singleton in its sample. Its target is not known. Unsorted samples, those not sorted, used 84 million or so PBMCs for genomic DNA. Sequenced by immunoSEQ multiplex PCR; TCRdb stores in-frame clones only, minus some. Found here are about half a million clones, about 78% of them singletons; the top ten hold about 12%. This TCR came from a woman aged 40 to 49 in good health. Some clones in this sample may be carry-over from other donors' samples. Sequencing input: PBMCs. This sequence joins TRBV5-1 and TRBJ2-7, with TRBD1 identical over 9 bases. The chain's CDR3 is CASSAGGTGGSDEQYF. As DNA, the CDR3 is TGCGCCAGCAGCGCGGGCGGAACAGGGGGCAGTGACGAGCAGTACTTC.